The TCR beta chain under discussion was sequenced for a study of cytomegalovirus exposure and HLA in healthy donors. The PCR had 60 Vbeta and 13 Jbeta primers. Produced via immunoSEQ multiplex PCR; TCRdb's table is partial and in-frame only. This sample has 150,000 or so clones; around three quarters occur once, and the top ten carry more than 10%. With 1 base removed from V and 11 bases from J, the gap between germline ends came to 6 bases. The CDR3 is 11 residues long. Germline V gene sequence: CDR1 SGHTA, CDR2 FQGNSA. The chain couples TRBV7-2 to TRBJ2-1; no clear D gene. The receptor was isolated from a middle-aged man in good health and CMV-seropositive. Source material: PBMCs. The CDR3 is CASSLVGQQFF. The DNA of the CDR3 is TGTGCCAGCAGCTTAGTGGGCCAGCAGTTCTTC.